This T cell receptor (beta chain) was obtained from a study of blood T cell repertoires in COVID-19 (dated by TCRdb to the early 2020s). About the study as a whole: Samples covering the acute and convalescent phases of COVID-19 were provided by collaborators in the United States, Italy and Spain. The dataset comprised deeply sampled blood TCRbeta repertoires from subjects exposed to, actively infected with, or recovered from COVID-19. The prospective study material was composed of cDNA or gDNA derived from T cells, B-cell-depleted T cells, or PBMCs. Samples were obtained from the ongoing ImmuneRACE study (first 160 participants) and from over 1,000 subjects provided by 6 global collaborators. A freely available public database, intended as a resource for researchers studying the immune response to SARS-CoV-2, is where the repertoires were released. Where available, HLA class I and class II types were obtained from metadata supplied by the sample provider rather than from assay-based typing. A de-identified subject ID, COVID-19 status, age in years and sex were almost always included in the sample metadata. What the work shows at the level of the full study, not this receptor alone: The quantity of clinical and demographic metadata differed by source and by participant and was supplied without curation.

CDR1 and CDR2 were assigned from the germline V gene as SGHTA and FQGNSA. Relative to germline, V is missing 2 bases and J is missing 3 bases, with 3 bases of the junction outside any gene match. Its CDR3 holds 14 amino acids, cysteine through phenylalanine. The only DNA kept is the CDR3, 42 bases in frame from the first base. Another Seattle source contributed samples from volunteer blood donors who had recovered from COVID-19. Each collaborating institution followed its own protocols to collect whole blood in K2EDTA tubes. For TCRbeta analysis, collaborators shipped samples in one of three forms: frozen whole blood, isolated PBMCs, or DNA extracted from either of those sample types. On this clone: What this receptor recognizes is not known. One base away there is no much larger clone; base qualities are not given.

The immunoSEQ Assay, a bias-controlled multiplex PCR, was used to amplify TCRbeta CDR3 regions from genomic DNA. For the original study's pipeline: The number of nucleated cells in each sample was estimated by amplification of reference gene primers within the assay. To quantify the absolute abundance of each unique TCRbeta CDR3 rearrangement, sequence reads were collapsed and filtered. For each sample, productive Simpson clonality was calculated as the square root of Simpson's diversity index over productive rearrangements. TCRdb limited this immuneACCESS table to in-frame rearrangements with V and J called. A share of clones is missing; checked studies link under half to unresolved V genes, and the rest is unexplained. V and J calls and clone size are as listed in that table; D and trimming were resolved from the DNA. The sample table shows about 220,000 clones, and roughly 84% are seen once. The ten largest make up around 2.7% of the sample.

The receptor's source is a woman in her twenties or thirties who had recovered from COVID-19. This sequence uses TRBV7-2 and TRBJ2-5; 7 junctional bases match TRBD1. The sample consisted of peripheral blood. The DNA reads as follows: TGTGCCAGCAGCTTATCCGGGACAGAAGAGACCCAGTACTTC. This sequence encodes CASSLSGTEETQYF.